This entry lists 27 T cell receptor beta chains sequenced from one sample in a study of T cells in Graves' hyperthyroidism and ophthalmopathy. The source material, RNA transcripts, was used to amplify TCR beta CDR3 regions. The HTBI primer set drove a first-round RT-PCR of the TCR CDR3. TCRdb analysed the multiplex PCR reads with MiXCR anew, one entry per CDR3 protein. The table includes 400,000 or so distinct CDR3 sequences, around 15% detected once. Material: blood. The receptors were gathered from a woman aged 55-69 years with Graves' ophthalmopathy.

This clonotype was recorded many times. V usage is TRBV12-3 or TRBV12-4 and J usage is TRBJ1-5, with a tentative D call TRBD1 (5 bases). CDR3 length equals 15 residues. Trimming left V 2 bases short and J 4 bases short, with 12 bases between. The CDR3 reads CASSLQLGGNQPQHF. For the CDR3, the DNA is TGTGCCAGCAGTTTACAGCTCGGGGGGAATCAGCCCCAGCATTTT.

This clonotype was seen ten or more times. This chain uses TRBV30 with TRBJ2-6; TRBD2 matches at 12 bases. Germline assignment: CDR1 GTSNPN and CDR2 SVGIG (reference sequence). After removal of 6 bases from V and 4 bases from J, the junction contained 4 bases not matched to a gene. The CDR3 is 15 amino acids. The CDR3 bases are TGTGCCTGCCGGACTAGCGGGAAGGGGGCCAACGTCCTGACTTTC. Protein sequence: CACRTSGKGANVLTF.

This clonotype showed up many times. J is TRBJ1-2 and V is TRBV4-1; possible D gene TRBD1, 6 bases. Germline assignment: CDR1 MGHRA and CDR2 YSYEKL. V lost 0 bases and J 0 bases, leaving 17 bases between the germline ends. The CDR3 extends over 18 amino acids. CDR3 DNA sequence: TGCGCCAGCAGCCAAGACGATGGGCGGGGGGCGCCTAACTATGGCTACACCTTC. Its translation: CASSQDDGRGAPNYGYTF.

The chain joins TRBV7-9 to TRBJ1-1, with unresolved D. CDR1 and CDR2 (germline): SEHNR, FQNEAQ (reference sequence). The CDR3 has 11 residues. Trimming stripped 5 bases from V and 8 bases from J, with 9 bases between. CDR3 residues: CASSLPREAFF. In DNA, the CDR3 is TGTGCCAGCAGCCTGCCCAGGGAAGCTTTCTTT.

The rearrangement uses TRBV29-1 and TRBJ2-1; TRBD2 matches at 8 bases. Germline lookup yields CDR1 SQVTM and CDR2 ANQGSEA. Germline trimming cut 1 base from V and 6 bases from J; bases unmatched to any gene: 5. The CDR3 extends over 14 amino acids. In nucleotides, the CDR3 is TGCAGCGTTGAAGCCGGGAGGGCCCCCAATGAGCAGTTCTTC. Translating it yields CSVEAGRAPNEQFF.

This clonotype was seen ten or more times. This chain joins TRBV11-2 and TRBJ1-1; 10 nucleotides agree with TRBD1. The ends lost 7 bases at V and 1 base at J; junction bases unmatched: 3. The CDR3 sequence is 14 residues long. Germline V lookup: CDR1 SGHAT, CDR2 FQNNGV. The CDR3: CASTRTGGNTEAFF. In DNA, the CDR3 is TGTGCCAGCACACGGACAGGGGGGAACACTGAAGCTTTCTTT.

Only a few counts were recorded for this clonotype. As DNA, the CDR3 is TGTGCCAGCAGTTCAGCTTTGGGGGGGGACAATCAGCCCCAGCATTTT. Encoded protein: CASSSALGGDNQPQHF. The rearrangement uses TRBV27 and TRBJ1-5, with a possible D match to TRBD1 (5 bases). With 4 bases removed from V and 3 bases from J, the gap between germline ends came to 16 bases. The germline CDR1 and CDR2 sequences are MNHEY and SMNVEV (reference sequence). The CDR3 has 16 residues.

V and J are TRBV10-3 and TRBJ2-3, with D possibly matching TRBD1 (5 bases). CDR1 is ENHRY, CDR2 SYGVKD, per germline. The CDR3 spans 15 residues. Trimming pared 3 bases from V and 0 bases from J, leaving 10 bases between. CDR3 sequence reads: CAISDKGSSTDTQYF. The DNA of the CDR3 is TGTGCCATCAGTGATAAGGGGTCTAGCACAGATACGCAGTATTTT.

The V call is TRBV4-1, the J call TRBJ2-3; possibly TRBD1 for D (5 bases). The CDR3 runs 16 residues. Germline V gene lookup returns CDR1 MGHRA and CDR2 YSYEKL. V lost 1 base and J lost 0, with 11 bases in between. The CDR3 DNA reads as TGCGCCAGCAGCCAAGTTCCAGGGCGGAGCACAGATACGCAGTATTTT. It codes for CASSQVPGRSTDTQYF.

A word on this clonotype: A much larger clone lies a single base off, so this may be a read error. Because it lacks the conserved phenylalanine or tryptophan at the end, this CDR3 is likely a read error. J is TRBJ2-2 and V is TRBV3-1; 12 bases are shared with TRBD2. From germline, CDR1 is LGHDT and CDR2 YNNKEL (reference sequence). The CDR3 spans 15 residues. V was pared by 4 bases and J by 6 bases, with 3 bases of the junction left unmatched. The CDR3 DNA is TGTGCCAGCAGCCTGACTAGCGGGAGCGCCGGGGAGCTGTTTCTT. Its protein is CASSLTSGSAGELFL.

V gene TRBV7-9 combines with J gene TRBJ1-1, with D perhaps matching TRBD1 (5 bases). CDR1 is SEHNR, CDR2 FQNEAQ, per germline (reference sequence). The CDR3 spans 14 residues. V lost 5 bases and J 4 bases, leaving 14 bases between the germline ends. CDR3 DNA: TGTGCCAGCAGCGGAGGGGTGGACGGCACTGAAGCTTTCTTT. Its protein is CASSGGVDGTEAFF.

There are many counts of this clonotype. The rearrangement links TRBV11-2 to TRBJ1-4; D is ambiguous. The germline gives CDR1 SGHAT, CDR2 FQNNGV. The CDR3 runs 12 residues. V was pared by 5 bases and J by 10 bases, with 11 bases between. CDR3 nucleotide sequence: TGTGCCAGCAGCCTAGCGGAGGGAAAACTGTTTTTT. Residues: CASSLAEGKLFF.

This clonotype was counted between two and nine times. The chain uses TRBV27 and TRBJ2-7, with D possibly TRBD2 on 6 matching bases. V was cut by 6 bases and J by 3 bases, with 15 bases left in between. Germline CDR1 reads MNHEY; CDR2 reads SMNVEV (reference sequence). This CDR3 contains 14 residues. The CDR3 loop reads CASRLRRAVYEQYF. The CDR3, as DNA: TGTGCCAGCAGACTCAGGAGGGCGGTCTACGAGCAGTACTTC.

The CDR3 bases are TGTGCCAGCAGGAGGACGGGCCGAGGGACTAATGAAAAACTGTTTTTT. Translating gives CASRRTGRGTNEKLFF. This sequence joins TRBV27 and TRBJ1-4; D call uncertain. The CDR3 runs to 16 residues. Germline values: CDR1 MNHEY, CDR2 SMNVEV (reference sequence). With 6 bases removed from V and 2 bases from J, the gap between germline ends came to 16 bases.

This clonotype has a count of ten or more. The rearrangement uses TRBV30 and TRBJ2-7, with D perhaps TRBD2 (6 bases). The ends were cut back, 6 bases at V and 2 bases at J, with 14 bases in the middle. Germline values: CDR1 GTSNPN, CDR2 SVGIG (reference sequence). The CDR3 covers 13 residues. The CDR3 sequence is CACQGGVAYEQYF. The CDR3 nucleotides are TGTGCCTGCCAAGGAGGGGTAGCCTACGAGCAGTACTTC.

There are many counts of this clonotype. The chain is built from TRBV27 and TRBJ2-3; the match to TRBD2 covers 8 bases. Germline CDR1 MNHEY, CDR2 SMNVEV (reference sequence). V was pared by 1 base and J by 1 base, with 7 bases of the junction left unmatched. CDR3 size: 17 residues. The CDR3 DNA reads TGTGCCAGCAGTTTATTGGGAGCGGGAGAAGGCACAGATACGCAGTATTTT. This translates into CASSLLGAGEGTDTQYF.

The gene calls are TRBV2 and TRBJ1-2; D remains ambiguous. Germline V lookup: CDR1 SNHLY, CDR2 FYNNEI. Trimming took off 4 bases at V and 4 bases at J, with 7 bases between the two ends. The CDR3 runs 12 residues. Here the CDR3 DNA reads TGTGCCAGCAGTGGGCAGAGCTATGGCTACACCTTC. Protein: CASSGQSYGYTF.

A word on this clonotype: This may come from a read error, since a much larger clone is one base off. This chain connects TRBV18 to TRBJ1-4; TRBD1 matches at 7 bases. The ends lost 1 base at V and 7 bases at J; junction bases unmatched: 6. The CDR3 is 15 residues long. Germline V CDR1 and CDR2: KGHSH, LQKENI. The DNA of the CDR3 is TGTGCCAGCTCACCACGTCAGGGGGGCGGTGAAAAACTGTTTTTT. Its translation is CASSPRQGGGEKLFF.

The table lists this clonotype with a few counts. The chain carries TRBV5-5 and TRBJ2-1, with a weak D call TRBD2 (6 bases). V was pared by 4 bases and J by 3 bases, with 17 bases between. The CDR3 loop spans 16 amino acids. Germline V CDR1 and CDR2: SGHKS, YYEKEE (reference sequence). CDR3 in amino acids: CASSPPAASDYNEQFF. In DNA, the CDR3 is TGTGCCAGCAGCCCTCCGGCGGCTAGCGACTACAATGAGCAGTTCTTC.

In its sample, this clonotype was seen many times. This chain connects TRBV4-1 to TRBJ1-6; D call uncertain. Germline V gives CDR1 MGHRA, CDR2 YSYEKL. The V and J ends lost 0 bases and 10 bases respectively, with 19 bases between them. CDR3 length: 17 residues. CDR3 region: CASSQDPQILNRSPLHF. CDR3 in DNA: TGCGCCAGCAGCCAAGATCCTCAAATTTTAAACAGATCACCCCTCCACTTT.

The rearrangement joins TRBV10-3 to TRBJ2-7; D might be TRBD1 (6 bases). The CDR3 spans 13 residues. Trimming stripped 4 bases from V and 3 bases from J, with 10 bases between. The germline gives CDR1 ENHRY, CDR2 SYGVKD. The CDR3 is CAISGGQNYEQYF. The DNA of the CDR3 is TGTGCCATCAGTGGAGGACAGAACTACGAGCAGTACTTC.

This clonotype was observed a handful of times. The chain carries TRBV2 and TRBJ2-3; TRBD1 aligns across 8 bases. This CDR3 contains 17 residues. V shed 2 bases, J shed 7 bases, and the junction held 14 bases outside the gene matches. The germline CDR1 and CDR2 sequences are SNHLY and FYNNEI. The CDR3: CASSERSGGQGANTQYF. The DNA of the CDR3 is TGTGCCAGCAGTGAAAGGAGTGGCGGGCAGGGGGCAAATACGCAGTATTTT. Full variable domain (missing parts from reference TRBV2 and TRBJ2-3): EPEVTQTPSHQVTQMGQEVILRCVPISNHLYFYWYRQILGQKVEFLVSFYNNEISEKSEIFDDQFSVERPDGSNFTLKIRSTKLEDSAMYFCASSERSGGQGANTQYFGPGTRLTVL.

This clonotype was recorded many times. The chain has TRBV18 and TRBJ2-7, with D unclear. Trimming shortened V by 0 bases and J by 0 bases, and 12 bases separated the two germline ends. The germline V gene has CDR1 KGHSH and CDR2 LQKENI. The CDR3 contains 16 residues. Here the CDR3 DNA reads TGTGCCAGCTCACCACCCCGGACGGCGAGCTCCTACGAGCAGTACTTC. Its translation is CASSPPRTASSYEQYF.

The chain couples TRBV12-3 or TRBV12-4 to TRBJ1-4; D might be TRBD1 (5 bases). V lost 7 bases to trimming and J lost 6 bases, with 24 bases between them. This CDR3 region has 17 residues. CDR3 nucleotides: TGTGCCAGCACCCTATCTTACGGTGGGGGTAGGGATGAAAAACTGTTTTTT. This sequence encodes CASTLSYGGGRDEKLFF.

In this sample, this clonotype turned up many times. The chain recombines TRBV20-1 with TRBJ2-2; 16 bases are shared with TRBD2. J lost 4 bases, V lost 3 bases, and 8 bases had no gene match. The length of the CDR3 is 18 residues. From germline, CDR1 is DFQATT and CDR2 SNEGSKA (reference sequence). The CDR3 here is CSARAGTSGRVGTGELFF. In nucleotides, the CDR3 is TGCAGTGCTAGGGCCGGGACTAGCGGGAGGGTAGGCACCGGGGAGCTGTTTTTT.

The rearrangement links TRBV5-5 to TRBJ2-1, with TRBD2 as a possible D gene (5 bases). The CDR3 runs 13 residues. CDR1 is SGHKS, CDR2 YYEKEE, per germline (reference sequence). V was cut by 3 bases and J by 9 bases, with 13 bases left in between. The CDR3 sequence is CASSSGEGGEQFF. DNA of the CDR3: TGTGCCAGCAGCTCTGGAGAGGGCGGTGAGCAGTTCTTC.

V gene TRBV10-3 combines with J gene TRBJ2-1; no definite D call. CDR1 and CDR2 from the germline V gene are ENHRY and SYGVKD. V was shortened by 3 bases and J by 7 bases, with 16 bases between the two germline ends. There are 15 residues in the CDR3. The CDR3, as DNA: TGTGCCATCAGTGAAGTAAGTTATGGTGGAAATGAGCAGTTCTTC. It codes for CAISEVSYGGNEQFF.